This TCR beta chain was sequenced during a study of blood T cell repertoires in COVID-19. Only in-frame clones appear in the TCRdb table, and some are missing; sequencing was by immunoSEQ multiplex PCR. The sample comprises around 99,000 clones, 85% to 90% of which are singletons, and about 1.1% rests with the top ten. This clone was observed a few times. The CDR3 extends over 15 amino acids. CDR1 and CDR2 (germline): SGHAT, FQNNGV. The trim removed 5 bases at V and 2 bases at J, leaving 4 bases unmatched. This rearrangement joins TRBV11-2 to TRBJ2-7; 12 nucleotides line up with TRBD2. The TCR sequence derives from a human donor in a cohort sampled during active COVID-19. Sequencing was performed on peripheral blood. The CDR3 region has the DNA TGTGCCAGCAGCCGAACTAGCGGGGGGACCTACGAGCAGTACTTC. It specifies CASSRTSGGTYEQYF. The entire variable domain, with the rest obtained from reference TRBV11-2 and TRBJ2-7, is as follows: EAGVAQSPRYKIIEKRQSVAFWCNPISGHATLYWYQQILGQGPKLLIQFQNNGVVDDSQLPKDRFSAERLKGVDSTLKIQPAKLEDSAVYLCASSRTSGGTYEQYFGPGTRLTVT.